These T cell receptor beta chains were read from a single sample in a study of T cells in localized non-small cell lung cancer. Sequencing was performed with immunoSEQ multiplex PCR; in TCRdb, only in-frame clones are kept and a portion is missing. Of around 41,000 clones in the sample, 86% were seen once. This specimen consisted of peripheral blood, obtained before any cancer treatment. The source is a woman aged 18-55 years with stage III lung adenocarcinoma. CDR3s include the opening cysteine and the closing phenylalanine or tryptophan. The D gene is left open where the match is weak. Rows give clone size only sometimes, using once, few, many, or a class for an expanded clone.

>.|.|TRBJ1-1|TRBV6-1
TGTGCCAGCAGTGAACAAGAGTACACTGAAGCTTTCTTT
CASSEQEYTEAFF
>.|.|TRBJ1-3|TRBV15
TGTGCCACCAGCAGAGGTCGGACAGTCTCTGGAAACACCATATATTTT
CATSRGRTVSGNTIYF
>.|TRBD2|TRBJ2-5|TRBV5-8
TGTGCCAGCAGCTTTCGACTAGCGGGGGCCGGGGAGGAGACCCAGTACTTC
CASSFRLAGAGEETQYF
>.|.|TRBJ1-3|TRBV14
TGTGCCAGCAGCCCGACAGTCTCTGGAAACACCATATATTTT
CASSPTVSGNTIYF
>few|.|TRBJ1-3|TRBV7-7
TGTGCTAGCAGCTCCCGACGAGAGCCCACCGCGTGGCGTGGAAACACCATATATTTT
CASSSRREPTAWRGNTIYF
>.|.|TRBJ2-1|TRBV15
TGTGCCACCAGCGAGAGCTCCGTATACAATGAGCAGTTCTTC
CATSESSVYNEQFF
>once|TRBD2|TRBJ2-5|TRBV7-2
TGTGCCAGCAGCAGAATAGCGGGGGCGAAACGGGAGACCCAGTACTTC
CASSRIAGAKRETQYF
>.|.|TRBJ1-1|TRBV6-6
TGTGCCAGCAGTGATTCCGGGCCGAAAGCTTTCTTT
CASSDSGPKAFF
>.|TRBD2|TRBJ2-3|TRBV6-5
TGTGCCAGCAGTCTACAGCGGGGAAGCACAGATACGCAGTATTTT
CASSLQRGSTDTQYF
>.|TRBD1|TRBJ1-4|TRBV5-6
TGTGCCAGCAGTGGGGACAGGGGGCTCAATGAAAAACTGTTTTTT
CASSGDRGLNEKLFF
>.|.|TRBJ1-6|TRBV6-5
TGTGCCAGCAGCCAAAGAGGTTCACCCCTCCACTTT
CASSQRGSPLHF
>.|.|TRBJ2-1|TRBV7-3
TGTGCCAGCAGCTCCACCTCTGGGGGGCGGAATGAGCAGTTCTTC
CASSSTSGGRNEQFF
>.|.|TRBJ1-2|TRBV6-5
TGTGCCAGCAGTTACTCACAGGGATATGGTGGCTACACCTTC
CASSYSQGYGGYTF
>.|.|TRBJ2-5|TRBV5-1
TGCGCCAGCCCTAGGGGTAGGGGGCGGGGAGAGACCCAGTACTTC
CASPRGRGRGETQYF
>once|TRBD1|TRBJ1-2|TRBV29-1
TGCAGCGTCTCATACAGGGGCGCTGGCTACACCTTC
CSVSYRGAGYTF
>.|TRBD1|TRBJ1-1|TRBV9
TGTGCCAGCAGCGTAGGGACAGGGGATGGCACTGAAGCTTTCTTT
CASSVGTGDGTEAFF
>.|TRBD1|TRBJ2-2|TRBV7-9
TGTGCCACCTCGACAGGGGTTAGCTCTAACACCGGGGAGCTGTTTTTT
CATSTGVSSNTGELFF
>.|.|TRBJ1-1|TRBV18
TGTGCCAGCTCACCTTCGGAGGAGCCCACTGAAGCTTTCTTT
CASSPSEEPTEAFF
>once|TRBD2|TRBJ2-1|TRBV6-1
TGTGCCAGCAGTGAAACTAGCGGGGGGAGCTCCTACAATGAGCAGTTCTTC
CASSETSGGSSYNEQFF
>once|.|TRBJ1-1|TRBV5-6
TGTGCCAGCAGCTTGACTCGGGGGGCCGGAACTGAAGCTTTCTTT
CASSLTRGAGTEAFF
>.|TRBD2|TRBJ2-1|TRBV29-1
TGCAGCGTTGAGTTTAGCGGGGGGACGAATGAGCAGTTCTTC
CSVEFSGGTNEQFF
>.|.|TRBJ1-2|TRBV28
TGTGCCAGCAGTTTGAGGGGGGGGGAGCTCTATGGCTACACCTTC
CASSLRGGELYGYTF
>.|.|TRBJ2-2|TRBV6-1
TGTGCCAGCAGTGAAGGTTTCGGACAGCGAACCGGGGAGCTGTTTTTT
CASSEGFGQRTGELFF
>few|.|TRBJ1-5|TRBV15
TGTGCCACCAGCGAGGACGGGCGTAGGCAGCCCCAGCATTTT
CATSEDGRRQPQHF
>.|.|TRBJ2-1|TRBV5-1
TGCGCCAGCAGCTTGGAAGGTAATCAGCAGTTCTTC
CASSLEGNQQFF
>few|.|TRBJ2-1|TRBV10-2
TGCGCCAGCACTTTCAGGGGAAATGAGCAGTTCTTC
CASTFRGNEQFF
>.|.|TRBJ1-2|TRBV6-6
TGTGCCAGCAGTGATCGAGACTATGGCTACACCTTC
CASSDRDYGYTF
>.|.|TRBJ2-1|TRBV7-9
TGTGCCAGCAGCTTTAGGGAGAATGAGCAGTTCTTC
CASSFRENEQFF
>.|.|TRBJ1-6|TRBV5-1
TGCGCCAGCAGCTTGGGGTCCGCGGTATCCCTTTCACCCCTCCACTTT
CASSLGSAVSLSPLHF
>.|.|TRBJ1-1|TRBV4-2
TGTGCCAGCAGCCAAGGGGCGGGCGAGGACGGAACTTTCTTT
CASSQGAGEDGTFF
>few|.|TRBJ2-1|TRBV2
TGTGCCAGCAGGACCCAGGGACTCAGTGAGCAGTTCTTC
CASRTQGLSEQFF
>.|TRBD1|TRBJ1-5|TRBV4-1
TGCGCCAGCAGCCCCGGACAGGGAGAGAGGCCCCAGCATTTT
CASSPGQGERPQHF
>.|TRBD1|TRBJ2-5|TRBV2
TGTGCCAGCAGTGAAGCGGACAGGGAGACCCAGTACTTC
CASSEADRETQYF
>.|TRBD1|TRBJ1-5|TRBV10-2
TGCGCCAGCGGGGCGACAGGGGGCCAGCCCCAGCATTTT
CASGATGGQPQHF
>.|TRBD1|TRBJ1-1|TRBV18
TGTGCCAGCTCACCGACAGGGCACACTGAAGCTTTCTTT
CASSPTGHTEAFF
>.|TRBD1|TRBJ2-1|TRBV6-1
TGTGCCAGCAAGGGACAGGGTAATGAGCAGTTCTTC
CASKGQGNEQFF
>.|.|TRBJ1-1|TRBV2
TGTGCCAGTGGGGACCGTCCAGTTTCGGCTTTCTTT
CASGDRPVSAFF
>.|.|TRBJ1-1|TRBV5-6
TGTGCCAGCAGCTTCCAGGGTATGAACACTGAAGCTTTCTTT
CASSFQGMNTEAFF
>.|TRBD1|TRBJ2-1|TRBV4-1
TGCGCCAGCAACCAGAAGACAGGGACCTACTACAATGAGCAGTTCTTC
CASNQKTGTYYNEQFF
>.|.|TRBJ1-5|TRBV7-2
TGTGCCAGCAGCTACTACTCAGGGAGGCAGCCCCAGCATTTT
CASSYYSGRQPQHF
>.|TRBD2|TRBJ2-3|TRBV10-1
TGCGCCAGCAGTGAACGGCGGGGGTCCACAGATACGCAGTATTTT
CASSERRGSTDTQYF
>.|.|TRBJ2-3|TRBV5-8
TGTGCCAGCAGCTTTGGGACAACAAAAGGGACAGATACGCAGTATTTT
CASSFGTTKGTDTQYF
>.|TRBD1|TRBJ2-7|TRBV12-5
TGTGCTAGTGGTTTGGGGGGACAGGGGGCGGTGAGCTCCTACGAGCAGTACTTC
CASGLGGQGAVSSYEQYF
>.|.|TRBJ1-4|TRBV5-1
TGCGCCAGCAGCTTAGCGGGCGACGATGAAAAACTGTTTTTT
CASSLAGDDEKLFF
>.|.|TRBJ1-5|TRBV7-2
TGTGCCAGCAGCAATAGCAGGAATCAGCCCCAGCATTTT
CASSNSRNQPQHF
>.|.|TRBJ2-5|TRBV6-5
TGTGCCAGCAGTTCCTATACGGGGGGCCCCCAAGAGACCCAGTACTTC
CASSSYTGGPQETQYF
>.|.|TRBJ2-4|TRBV30
TGTGCCTGGAGCCCGGGGAACATTCAGTACTTC
CAWSPGNIQYF
>.|.|TRBJ2-1|TRBV7-3
TGTGCCAGCAGTTTGCTTGGGAGCGATGAGCAGTTCTTC
CASSLLGSDEQFF
>.|.|TRBJ1-5|TRBV6-1
TGTGCCAGCAGTGAATTAAGGATTAGCAATCAGCCCCAGCATTTT
CASSELRISNQPQHF
>.|.|TRBJ1-1|TRBV6-5
TGTGCCAGCAGTTACACGGGGGGCACTGAAGCTTTCTTT
CASSYTGGTEAFF
>.|TRBD1|TRBJ1-2|TRBV2
TGTGCCAGCAGACGGGACAGCGAAGGGTATGGCTACACCTTC
CASRRDSEGYGYTF